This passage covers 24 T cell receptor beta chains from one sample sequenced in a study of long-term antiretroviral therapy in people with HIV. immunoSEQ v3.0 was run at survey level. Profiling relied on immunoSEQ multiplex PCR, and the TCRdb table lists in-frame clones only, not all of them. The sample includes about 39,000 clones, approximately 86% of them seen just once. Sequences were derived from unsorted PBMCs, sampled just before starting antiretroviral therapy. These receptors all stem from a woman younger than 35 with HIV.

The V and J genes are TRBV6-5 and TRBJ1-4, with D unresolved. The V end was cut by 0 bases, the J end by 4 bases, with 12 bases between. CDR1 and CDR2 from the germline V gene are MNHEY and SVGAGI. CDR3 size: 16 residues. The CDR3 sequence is CASSYSSRQRNEKLFF. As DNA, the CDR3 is TGTGCCAGCAGTTACTCGAGTCGGCAGCGTAATGAAAAACTGTTTTTT.

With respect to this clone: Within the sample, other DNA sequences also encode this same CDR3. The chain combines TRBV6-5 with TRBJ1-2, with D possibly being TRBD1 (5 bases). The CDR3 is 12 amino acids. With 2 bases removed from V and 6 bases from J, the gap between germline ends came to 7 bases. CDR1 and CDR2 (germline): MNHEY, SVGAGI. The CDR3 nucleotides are TGTGCCAGCAGTTACGTAGGGGATGGCTACACCTTC. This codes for CASSYVGDGYTF.

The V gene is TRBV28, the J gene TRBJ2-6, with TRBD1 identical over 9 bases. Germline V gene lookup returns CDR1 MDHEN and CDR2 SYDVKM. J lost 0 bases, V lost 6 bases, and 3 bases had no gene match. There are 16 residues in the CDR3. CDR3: CASRRTGASGANVLTF. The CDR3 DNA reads TGTGCCAGCAGAAGGACAGGGGCCTCTGGGGCCAACGTCCTGACTTTC.

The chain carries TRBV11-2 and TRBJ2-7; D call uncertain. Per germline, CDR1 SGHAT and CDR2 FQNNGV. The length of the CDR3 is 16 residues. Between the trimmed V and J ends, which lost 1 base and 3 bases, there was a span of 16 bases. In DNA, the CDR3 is TGTGCCAGCAGCTTAGTTTCGGTCGGATTCCACTACGAGCAGTACTTC. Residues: CASSLVSVGFHYEQYF. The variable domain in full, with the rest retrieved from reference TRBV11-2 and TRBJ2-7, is EAGVAQSPRYKIIEKRQSVAFWCNPISGHATLYWYQQILGQGPKLLIQFQNNGVVDDSQLPKDRFSAERLKGVDSTLKIQPAKLEDSAVYLCASSLVSVGFHYEQYFGPGTRLTVT.

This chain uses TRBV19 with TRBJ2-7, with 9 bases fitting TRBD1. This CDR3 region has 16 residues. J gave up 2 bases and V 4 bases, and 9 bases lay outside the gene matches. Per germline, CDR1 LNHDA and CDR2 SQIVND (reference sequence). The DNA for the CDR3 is TGTGCCAGTAGTAACTCTATTGGGACAGGGACCTACGAGCAGTACTTC. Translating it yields CASSNSIGTGTYEQYF.

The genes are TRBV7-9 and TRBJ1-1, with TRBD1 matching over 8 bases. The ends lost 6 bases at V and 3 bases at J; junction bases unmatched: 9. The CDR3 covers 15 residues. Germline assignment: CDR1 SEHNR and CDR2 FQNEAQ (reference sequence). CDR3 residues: CASRPTSGQDTEAFF. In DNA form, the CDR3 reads TGTGCCAGCAGACCAACCTCGGGACAGGACACTGAAGCTTTCTTT.

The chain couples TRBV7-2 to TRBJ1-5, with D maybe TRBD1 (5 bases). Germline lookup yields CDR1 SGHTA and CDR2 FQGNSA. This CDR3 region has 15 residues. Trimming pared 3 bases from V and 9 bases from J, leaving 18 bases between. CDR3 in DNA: TGTGCCAGCAGCTTGTCTGTAGGGGAAATGTGGCCCCAGCATTTT. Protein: CASSLSVGEMWPQHF.

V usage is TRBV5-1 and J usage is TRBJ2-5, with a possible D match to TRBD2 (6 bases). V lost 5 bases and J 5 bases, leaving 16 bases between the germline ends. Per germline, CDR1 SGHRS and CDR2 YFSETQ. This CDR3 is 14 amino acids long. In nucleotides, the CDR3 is TGCGCCAGCAGGCGGGACCTGGGTAAGGAGACCCAGTACTTC. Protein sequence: CASRRDLGKETQYF.

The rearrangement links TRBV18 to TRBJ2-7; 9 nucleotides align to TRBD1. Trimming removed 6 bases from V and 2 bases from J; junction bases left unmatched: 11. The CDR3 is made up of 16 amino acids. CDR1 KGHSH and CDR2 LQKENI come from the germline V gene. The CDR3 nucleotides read TGTGCCAGCTCCCCGGATCAGACAGGGGGGGCCTACGAGCAGTACTTC. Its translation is CASSPDQTGGAYEQYF.

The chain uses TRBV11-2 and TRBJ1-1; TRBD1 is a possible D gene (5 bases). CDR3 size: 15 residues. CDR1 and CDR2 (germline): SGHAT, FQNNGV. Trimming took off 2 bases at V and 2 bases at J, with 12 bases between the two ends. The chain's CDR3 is CASSLFTGDNTEAFF. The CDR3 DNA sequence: TGTGCCAGCAGCTTATTCACAGGAGATAACACTGAAGCTTTCTTT.

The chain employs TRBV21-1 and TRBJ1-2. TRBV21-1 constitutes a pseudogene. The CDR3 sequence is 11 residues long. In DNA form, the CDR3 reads TGTGCCAGCAGGGGGATCTATGGCTACACCTTC. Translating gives CASRGIYGYTF.

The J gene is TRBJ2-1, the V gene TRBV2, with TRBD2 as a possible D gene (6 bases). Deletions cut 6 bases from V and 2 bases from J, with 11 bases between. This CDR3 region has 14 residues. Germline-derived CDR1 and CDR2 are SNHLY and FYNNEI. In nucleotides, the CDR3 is TGTGCCAGCAGACGGGACTTACCCTACAATGAGCAGTTCTTC. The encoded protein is CASRRDLPYNEQFF. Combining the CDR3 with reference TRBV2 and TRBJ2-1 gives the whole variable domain EPEVTQTPSHQVTQMGQEVILRCVPISNHLYFYWYRQILGQKVEFLVSFYNNEISEKSEIFDDQFSVERPDGSNFTLKIRSTKLEDSAMYFCASRRDLPYNEQFFGPGTRLTVL.

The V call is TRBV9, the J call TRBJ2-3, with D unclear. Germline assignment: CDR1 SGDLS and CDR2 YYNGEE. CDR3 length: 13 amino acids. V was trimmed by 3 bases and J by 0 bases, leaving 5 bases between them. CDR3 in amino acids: CASSDPSTDTQYF. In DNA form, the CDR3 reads TGTGCCAGCAGCGATCCTAGCACAGATACGCAGTATTTT.

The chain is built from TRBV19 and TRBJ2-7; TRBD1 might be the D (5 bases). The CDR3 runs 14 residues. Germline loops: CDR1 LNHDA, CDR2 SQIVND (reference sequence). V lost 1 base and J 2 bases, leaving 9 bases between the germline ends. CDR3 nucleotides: TGTGCCAGTAGTATAGGGGGCGGCCCCTACGAGCAGTACTTC. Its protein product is CASSIGGGPYEQYF.

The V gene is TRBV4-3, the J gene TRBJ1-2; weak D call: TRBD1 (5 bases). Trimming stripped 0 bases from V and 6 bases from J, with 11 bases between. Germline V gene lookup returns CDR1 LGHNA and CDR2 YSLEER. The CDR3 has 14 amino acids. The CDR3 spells CASSQEGDADGYTF. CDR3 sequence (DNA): TGCGCCAGCAGCCAAGAGGGGGACGCGGATGGCTACACCTTC.

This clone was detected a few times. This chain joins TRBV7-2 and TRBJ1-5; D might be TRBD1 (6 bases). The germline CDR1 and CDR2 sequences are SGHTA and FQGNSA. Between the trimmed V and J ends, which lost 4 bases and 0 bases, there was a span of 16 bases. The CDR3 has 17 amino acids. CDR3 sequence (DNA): TGTGCCAGCAGCTCGATCCAGGGGACCTATAGCAATCAGCCCCAGCATTTT. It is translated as CASSSIQGTYSNQPQHF.

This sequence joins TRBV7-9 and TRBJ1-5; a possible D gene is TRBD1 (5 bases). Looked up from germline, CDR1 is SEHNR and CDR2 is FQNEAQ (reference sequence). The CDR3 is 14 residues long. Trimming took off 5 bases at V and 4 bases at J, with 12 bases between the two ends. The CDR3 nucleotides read TGTGCCAGCAGCCCCTTGGCAGGGAATCAGCCCCAGCATTTT. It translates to CASSPLAGNQPQHF.

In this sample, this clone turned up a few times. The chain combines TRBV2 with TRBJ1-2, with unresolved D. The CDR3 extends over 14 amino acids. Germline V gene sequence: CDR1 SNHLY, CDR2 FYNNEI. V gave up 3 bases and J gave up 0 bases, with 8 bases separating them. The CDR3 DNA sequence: TGTGCCAGCAGTGACCACGTAACTAACTATGGCTACACCTTC. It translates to CASSDHVTNYGYTF.

The CDR3 DNA reads TGTGCCAGTAGTAATGGTGGCAGTTTGTACGAGCAGTACTTC. Translating it yields CASSNGGSLYEQYF. The genes are TRBV19 and TRBJ2-7; D is undetermined. From germline, CDR1 is LNHDA and CDR2 SQIVND (reference sequence). Trimming stripped 4 bases from V and 4 bases from J, with 14 bases between. CDR3 length equals 14 residues.

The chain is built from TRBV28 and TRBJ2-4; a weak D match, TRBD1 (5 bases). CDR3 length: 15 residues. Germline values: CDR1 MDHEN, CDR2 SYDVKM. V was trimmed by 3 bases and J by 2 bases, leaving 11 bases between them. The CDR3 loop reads CASSLIQGSKNIQYF. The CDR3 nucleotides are TGTGCCAGCAGTTTGATTCAGGGCTCCAAAAACATTCAGTACTTC.

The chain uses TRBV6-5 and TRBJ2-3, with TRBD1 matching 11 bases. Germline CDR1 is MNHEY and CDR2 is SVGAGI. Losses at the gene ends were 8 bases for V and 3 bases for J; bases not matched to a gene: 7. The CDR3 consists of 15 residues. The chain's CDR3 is CASGGQGALTDTQYF. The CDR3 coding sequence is TGTGCCAGCGGTGGACAGGGGGCATTAACAGATACGCAGTATTTT.

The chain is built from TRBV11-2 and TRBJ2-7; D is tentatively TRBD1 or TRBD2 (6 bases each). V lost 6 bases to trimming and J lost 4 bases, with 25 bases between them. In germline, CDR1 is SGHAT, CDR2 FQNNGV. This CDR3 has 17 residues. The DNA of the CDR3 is TGTGCCAGCAGACCCCCCATTGTGGGGGGCGACCCATACGAGCAGTACTTC. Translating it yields CASRPPIVGGDPYEQYF.

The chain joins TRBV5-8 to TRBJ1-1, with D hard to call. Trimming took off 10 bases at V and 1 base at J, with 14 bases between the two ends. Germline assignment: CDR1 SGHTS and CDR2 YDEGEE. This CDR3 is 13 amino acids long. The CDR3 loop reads CACRPGANTEAFF. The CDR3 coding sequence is TGTGCCTGCCGGCCAGGAGCGAACACTGAAGCTTTCTTT.

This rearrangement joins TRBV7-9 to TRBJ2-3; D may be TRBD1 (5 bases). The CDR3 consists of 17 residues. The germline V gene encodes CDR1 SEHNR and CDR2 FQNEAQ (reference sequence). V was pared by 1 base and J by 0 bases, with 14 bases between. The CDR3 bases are TGTGCCAGCAGCTTAGTCCGCGGCAGGGCAAGCACAGATACGCAGTATTTT. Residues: CASSLVRGRASTDTQYF.